The 9 T cell receptor beta chains reported below all come from one sample, sequenced in a study of vaccination and CD4 T cells after COVID-19. The Oncomine TCR Beta short-read assay was what sequenced the DNA obtained from cultured CD4+ T cells. In TCRdb, the PCR reads were re-called with MiXCR into one record per CDR3 protein. The repertoire holds 10,000 to 11,000 distinct CDR3 sequences, with 25% as singletons. Antigens of these TCRs are unknown. Sample treatment: roughly 10-day PBMC culture with coronavirus spike peptide pools or control peptides (ViraFEST assay). The specimen was CD4+ T cells from blood, cultured in vitro, collected after SARS-CoV-2 vaccination. Every receptor here comes from a human donor who had recovered from COVID-19.

This clonotype was seen a few times. The chain couples TRBV6-1 to TRBJ1-1; 8 bases are a match to TRBD1. Germline V gives CDR1 MNHNS, CDR2 SASEGT. The CDR3 loop spans 15 amino acids. V shed 4 bases and J 0 bases; nucleotides not matched to a gene: 4. The CDR3 region is CASSARTGLNTEAFF. In DNA, the CDR3 is TGTGCCAGCAGTGCCAGGACAGGGTTGAACACTGAAGCTTTCTTT.

This clonotype was observed a single time. The chain has TRBV7-9 and TRBJ1-2; D unclear. The CDR3 consists of 16 residues. Germline V gene sequence: CDR1 SEHNR, CDR2 FQNEAQ (reference sequence). The ends were cut back, 0 bases at V and 3 bases at J, with 14 bases in the middle. This CDR3 reads CASSLAGGSLYYGYTF. Written as DNA, the CDR3 is TGTGCCAGCAGCTTAGCGGGCGGGTCCCTCTACTATGGCTACACCTTC. The variable domain in full, with the rest retrieved from reference TRBV7-9 and TRBJ1-2, is DTGVSQNPRHKITKRGQNVTFRCDPISEHNRLYWYRQTLGQGPEFLTYFQNEAQLEKSRLLSDRFSAERPKGSFSTLEIQRTEQGDSAMYLCASSLAGGSLYYGYTFGSGTRLTVV.

This clonotype turned up a few times. The chain uses TRBV28 and TRBJ1-2; D uncertain. The CDR3 has 12 residues. V was clipped by 5 bases and J by 3 bases, with 7 bases between them. The V gene's germline CDR1 is MDHEN and CDR2 SYDVKM. CDR3 coding DNA: TGTGCCAGCAGTCTCCAGTACTATGGCTACACCTTC. Translation: CASSLQYYGYTF.

There are a few counts of this clonotype. The J gene is TRBJ2-1, the V gene TRBV7-2; 12 bases are a match to TRBD2. The CDR3 is made up of 16 amino acids. Germline CDR1 reads SGHTA; CDR2 reads FQGNSA. V lost 5 bases, J lost 4 bases, and 6 bases stayed unmatched. In nucleotides, the CDR3 is TGTGCCAGCAGCACCCGGACTAGCGGGGCTTACAATGAGCAGTTCTTC. Protein product: CASSTRTSGAYNEQFF.

The chain couples TRBV28 to TRBJ2-7; D is perhaps TRBD1 or TRBD2 (6 bases each). Trimming pared 7 bases from V and 3 bases from J, leaving 19 bases between. CDR1 is MDHEN and CDR2 is SYDVKM in the germline V gene. CDR3 size: 15 residues. The CDR3 protein is CASNLLGGTNYEQYF. The CDR3 bases are TGTGCCAGCAATCTATTAGGGGGGACAAACTACGAGCAGTACTTC.

This clonotype is classed as medium-sized. The genes are TRBV6-2 or TRBV6-3 and TRBJ2-5; maybe TRBD1 (6 bases). The V end was cut by 6 bases, the J end by 4 bases, with 18 bases between. The CDR3 runs to 15 residues. Germline values: CDR1 MNHEY, CDR2 SVGEGT. CDR3 region: CASSESGTSRETQYF. The CDR3 region has the DNA TGTGCCAGCAGCGAATCCGGGACAAGTCGAGAGACCCAGTACTTC.

The chain joins TRBV6-5 to TRBJ1-5, with D perhaps matching TRBD1 (5 bases). Per germline, CDR1 MNHEY and CDR2 SVGAGI. V was clipped by 6 bases and J by 1 base, with 16 bases between them. This CDR3 has 16 residues. The CDR3 spells CASRDSGVRSNQPQHF. In DNA form, the CDR3 reads TGTGCCAGCAGGGACTCGGGGGTTAGGAGCAATCAGCCCCAGCATTTT.

This clonotype has more than one count but fewer than ten. J is TRBJ2-7 and V is TRBV7-6; 8 positions match TRBD1. V lost 4 bases and J lost 6; bases outside the gene matches: 14. The CDR3 is made up of 16 amino acids. CDR1 is SGHVS and CDR2 is FNYEAQ in the germline V gene. The CDR3 coding sequence is TGTGCCAGCAGCTACGGACAGGGCCTGCGACGGGGCGAGCAGTACTTC. It encodes CASSYGQGLRRGEQYF. The whole variable domain, remainder taken from reference TRBV7-6 and TRBJ2-7, is GAGVSQSPRYKVTKRGQDVALRCDPISGHVSLYWYRQALGQGPEFLTYFNYEAQQDKSGLPNDRFSAERPEGSISTLTIQRTEQRDSAMYRCASSYGQGLRRGEQYFGPGTRLTVT.

V usage is TRBV14 and J usage is TRBJ1-5, with a possible D match to TRBD1 (5 bases). The CDR3 sequence is 14 residues long. CDR1 is SGHDN, CDR2 FVKESK, per germline. V lost 2 bases and J lost 3, with 8 bases in between. CDR3 sequence (DNA): TGTGCCAGCAGCCAAACGGGGGTCAATCAGCCCCAGCATTTT. It codes for CASSQTGVNQPQHF. Supplemented by reference TRBV14 and TRBJ1-5, the full variable domain reads EAGVTQFPSHSVIEKGQTVTLRCDPISGHDNLYWYRRVMGKEIKFLLHFVKESKQDESGMPNNRFLAERTGGTYSTLKVQPAELEDSGVYFCASSQTGVNQPQHFGDGTRLSIL.